The 32 T cell receptor beta chains below were found in one sample sequenced in a study of blood T cell repertoires in COVID-19. Data came from immunoSEQ multiplex PCR; TCRdb stores just in-frame clones and leaves some out. The data show approximately 210,000 clones, roughly 80% seen once. Sequencing input: peripheral blood. These receptors all come from a middle-aged woman with active or convalescent COVID-19.

V usage is TRBV6-6 and J usage is TRBJ2-6; tentative D call: TRBD1 (5 bases). The CDR3 has 14 residues. The V end was cut by 7 bases, the J end by 4 bases, with 11 bases between. Germline CDR1 is MNHNY and CDR2 is SVGAGI (reference sequence). CDR3 region: CASTLGAGANVLTF. The CDR3 DNA reads as TGTGCCAGCACCTTAGGGGCCGGGGCCAACGTCCTGACTTTC.

There are a few counts of this clone. V is TRBV5-1 and J is TRBJ2-3; maybe TRBD1 (5 bases). The V end lost 0 bases, the J end lost 3 bases, and 11 bases lay between the germline ends. This CDR3 comprises 15 residues. Germline CDR1 is SGHRS and CDR2 is YFSETQ. The CDR3: CASSLEWQGTDTQYF. CDR3 nucleotides: TGCGCCAGCAGCTTGGAATGGCAGGGTACAGATACGCAGTATTTT.

This chain joins TRBV7-6 and TRBJ2-2; 7 positions match TRBD2. The germline V gene has CDR1 SGHVS and CDR2 FNYEAQ. The J segment lost 4 bases and the V segment lost 2 bases, leaving 1 base of the junction unmatched. The CDR3 is 14 amino acids. DNA for the CDR3: TGTGCCAGCAGCTTATCGGGGGGCACCGGGGAGCTGTTTTTT. It is translated as CASSLSGGTGELFF.

The genes are TRBV19 and TRBJ2-7; D remains unclear. The CDR3 is made up of 13 amino acids. Germline V gene lookup returns CDR1 LNHDA and CDR2 SQIVND (reference sequence). V lost 1 base and J 3 bases, leaving 7 bases between the germline ends. The CDR3 DNA reads TGTGCCAGTAGTATAGGGCCTGGCTACGAGCAGTACTTC. Residues: CASSIGPGYEQYF.

This clone was observed at least ten times. V is TRBV9 and J is TRBJ1-4; TRBD1 matches 9 bases. The CDR3 extends over 19 amino acids. CDR1 is SGDLS, CDR2 YYNGEE, per germline. J gave up 0 bases and V 1 base, and 10 bases lay outside the gene matches. CDR3 residues: CASSVSGQGYRATNEKLFF. The CDR3 region has the DNA TGTGCCAGCAGCGTATCAGGACAGGGGTACAGGGCAACTAATGAAAAACTGTTTTTT.

The V gene is TRBV5-1, the J gene TRBJ2-3, with D uncertain. CDR1 is SGHRS, CDR2 YFSETQ, per germline. The CDR3 contains 12 residues. Trimming shortened V by 0 bases and J by 9 bases, and 8 bases separated the two germline ends. The CDR3 region has the DNA TGCGCCAGCAGCTTGGAGACCGGGACGCAGTATTTT. Its protein is CASSLETGTQYF.

The chain couples TRBV28 to TRBJ2-2; D remains ambiguous. With 3 bases removed from V and 7 bases from J, the gap between germline ends came to 9 bases. The CDR3 has 13 residues. Per germline, CDR1 MDHEN and CDR2 SYDVKM. CDR3 coding DNA: TGTGCCAGCAGTTTGCCGCGGTTCGGGGAGCTGTTTTTT. Translating gives CASSLPRFGELFF.

This chain links TRBV3-1 (or the pseudogene TRBV3-2) with TRBJ2-7, with a weak D call TRBD1 (5 bases). Germline lookup yields CDR1 LGHDT and CDR2 YNNKEL (reference sequence). This CDR3 spans 15 amino acids. Trimming pared 1 base from V and 2 bases from J, leaving 12 bases between. CDR3 residues: CASSQARGSPYEQYF. The CDR3 nucleotides read TGTGCCAGCAGCCAAGCTAGGGGAAGTCCCTACGAGCAGTACTTC.

The CDR3 coding sequence is TGTGCCAGTAGTTGGGACAGGATGAACACTGAAGCTTTCTTT. Encoded protein: CASSWDRMNTEAFF. The genes are TRBV19 and TRBJ1-1; TRBD1 matches at 8 bases. CDR3 size: 14 residues. Trimming at V came to 5 bases and at J to 0 bases, leaving 2 bases not matched to a gene. CDR1 is LNHDA, CDR2 SQIVND, per germline (reference sequence).

V gene TRBV5-1 combines with J gene TRBJ2-7; possibly TRBD1 for D (6 bases). The ends were cut back, 4 bases at V and 7 bases at J, with 15 bases in the middle. The CDR3 loop spans 13 amino acids. Germline CDR1 and CDR2: SGHRS and YFSETQ. The CDR3 reads CASSPTGIGEQYF. The CDR3 coding sequence is TGCGCCAGCAGCCCTACAGGGATCGGGGAGCAGTACTTC.

The chain has TRBV20-1 and TRBJ1-1; 7 bases align to TRBD1. Germline V gene data show CDR1 as DFQATT and CDR2 as SNEGSKA (reference sequence). V lost 3 bases to trimming and J lost 4 bases; unmatched junction nucleotides: 8. The CDR3 runs 14 residues. The CDR3 loop reads CSASSRGVSTEAFF. For the CDR3, the DNA is TGCAGTGCTAGTTCCAGGGGGGTTAGCACTGAAGCTTTCTTT.

Notes on this clone: This same CDR3 is encoded by further DNA sequences in the sample. This rearrangement joins TRBV18 to TRBJ1-2; tentatively, D is TRBD1 (5 bases). The CDR3 covers 13 residues. Trimming removed 2 bases at V and 2 bases at J, with 6 bases between. CDR1 is KGHSH and CDR2 is LQKENI in the germline V gene. CDR3 loop: CASSPSGNYGYTF. The CDR3 DNA reads TGTGCCAGCTCACCATCAGGGAACTATGGCTACACCTTC.

This clone appeared once. V and J are TRBV28 and TRBJ1-5; perhaps TRBD1 as D (5 bases). CDR1 MDHEN and CDR2 SYDVKM come from the germline V gene. The CDR3 extends over 15 amino acids. V lost 7 bases and J 6 bases, leaving 19 bases between the germline ends. As DNA, the CDR3 is TGTGCCAGCATATCTTTAACGGGGGTTTCTCAGCCCCAGCATTTT. It yields the protein CASISLTGVSQPQHF. Looking up the rest from reference TRBV28 and TRBJ1-5 gives the full variable domain: DVKVTQSSRYLVKRTGEKVFLECVQDMDHENMFWYRQDPGLGLRLIYFSYDVKMKEKGDIPEGYSVSREKKERFSLILESASTNQTSMYLCASISLTGVSQPQHFGDGTRLSIL.

CDR3 nucleotides: TGTGCCAGCAGCCAATTCGCCGGGACAGGGAACACTGAAGCTTTCTTT. Protein product: CASSQFAGTGNTEAFF. The chain links TRBV4-2 to TRBJ1-1; 8 nucleotides line up with TRBD1. The CDR3 is made up of 16 amino acids. CDR1 is LGHNA, CDR2 YNFKEQ, per germline. V lost 2 bases, J lost 1 base, and 6 bases stayed unmatched.

In its sample, this clone was seen a few times. The chain links TRBV27 to TRBJ2-7, with D possibly TRBD1 on 6 matching bases. The length of the CDR3 is 14 residues. The ends were cut back, 3 bases at V and 1 base at J, with 10 bases in the middle. The germline gives CDR1 MNHEY, CDR2 SMNVEV (reference sequence). The CDR3 bases are TGTGCCAGCAGTTTCACAGGGTCTTCCTACGAGCAGTACTTC. Residues: CASSFTGSSYEQYF.

The V gene is TRBV24-1, the J gene TRBJ2-5; perhaps TRBD1 as D (6 bases). V shed 5 bases and J shed 2 bases, with 23 bases lying between them. Germline V gives CDR1 KGHDR, CDR2 SFDVKD. The CDR3 consists of 18 residues. The CDR3 DNA follows: TGTGCCACCAGTGGGGGTCCTATGGCAGGGGCCCTACAAGAGACCCAGTACTTC. Translation gives CATSGGPMAGALQETQYF.

The J gene is TRBJ2-1, the V gene TRBV27; D is perhaps TRBD2 (5 bases). Trimming removed 0 bases at V and 0 bases at J, with 9 bases between. Germline CDR1 and CDR2: MNHEY and SMNVEV (reference sequence). This CDR3 contains 16 residues. CDR3 residues: CASSLSWRSSYNEQFF. CDR3 nucleotide sequence: TGTGCCAGCAGTTTATCTTGGAGGAGCTCCTACAATGAGCAGTTCTTC.

The chain recombines TRBV4-2 with TRBJ2-7; D remains ambiguous. The germline CDR1 and CDR2 sequences are LGHNA and YNFKEQ. The length of the CDR3 is 15 residues. V shed 0 bases and J shed 0 bases, with 9 bases lying between them. In DNA, the CDR3 is TGTGCCAGCAGCCAAGATGTACAGCTCTCCTACGAGCAGTACTTC. It specifies CASSQDVQLSYEQYF.

V and J are TRBV28 and TRBJ1-2; 7 nucleotides line up with TRBD1. Germline V gene data show CDR1 as MDHEN and CDR2 as SYDVKM. There are 11 residues in the CDR3. J was trimmed by 8 bases and V by 6 bases; bases with no gene match: 3. As DNA, the CDR3 is TGTGCCAGCAGCTGGACAGGCGGCTACACCTTC. Translating gives CASSWTGGYTF.

This clone was counted between two and nine times. For the CDR3, the DNA is TGTGCCAGCAGTGCTCAAGGCGGCACTGAAGCTTTCTTT. This sequence encodes CASSAQGGTEAFF. This chain connects TRBV2 to TRBJ1-1; D is unresolved. Germline assignment: CDR1 SNHLY and CDR2 FYNNEI. There are 13 residues in the CDR3. Trimming took 4 bases from V and 4 from J, leaving 10 bases between them.

The chain combines TRBV23-1 with TRBJ1-5, with D perhaps TRBD1 (6 bases). TRBV23-1 is identified as an open reading frame with a role that is uncertain. V was shortened by 4 bases and J by 5 bases, with 18 bases between the two germline ends. CDR3 length equals 16 residues. The CDR3 is CASSRAGGSIHQPQHF. In DNA form, the CDR3 reads TGCGCCAGCAGTCGGGCGGGGGGCTCTATTCATCAGCCCCAGCATTTT.

This rearrangement joins TRBV6-5 to TRBJ1-3; D uncertain. V was cut by 6 bases and J by 0 bases, with 3 bases left in between. The CDR3 sequence is 12 residues long. Germline V gene lookup returns CDR1 MNHEY and CDR2 SVGAGI. CDR3 coding DNA: TGTGCCAGCAGGAGCTCTGGAAACACCATATATTTT. It yields the protein CASRSSGNTIYF.

This chain joins TRBV20-1 and TRBJ2-7; 10 bases map to TRBD2. J lost 3 bases, V lost 3 bases, and 5 bases had no gene match. Germline V gene lookup returns CDR1 DFQATT and CDR2 SNEGSKA (reference sequence). The CDR3 is made up of 14 amino acids. In nucleotides, the CDR3 is TGCAGTGCTAGTAGTCTAGCGGGGGTCTACGAGCAGTACTTC. It encodes CSASSLAGVYEQYF.

The chain links TRBV6-5 to TRBJ1-2, with D unclear. This CDR3 contains 12 residues. Per germline, CDR1 MNHEY and CDR2 SVGAGI. The ends were cut back, 6 bases at V and 0 bases at J, with 5 bases in the middle. The CDR3 loop reads CASSFTNYGYTF. CDR3 DNA sequence: TGTGCCAGCAGCTTTACTAACTATGGCTACACCTTC.

The rearrangement uses TRBV6-5 and TRBJ1-1; 10 bases are shared with TRBD1. Germline loops: CDR1 MNHEY, CDR2 SVGAGI. This CDR3 contains 14 residues. The V gene end was trimmed by 8 bases and the J gene end by 11 bases; junction bases not matched to a gene: 14. Here the CDR3 reads CASELGQGVNSAFF. The CDR3 DNA sequence: TGTGCCAGCGAACTAGGACAGGGGGTTAATTCCGCTTTCTTT.

The chain employs TRBV5-1 and TRBJ1-2; a possible D gene is TRBD1 (6 bases). The germline CDR1 and CDR2 sequences are SGHRS and YFSETQ. The ends were cut back, 0 bases at V and 8 bases at J, with 14 bases in the middle. The CDR3 is made up of 14 amino acids. Here the CDR3 reads CASSLGYRAGGYTF. The CDR3 nucleotides read TGCGCCAGCAGCTTGGGATACAGGGCCGGAGGCTACACCTTC.

This clone was found once. The chain recombines TRBV29-1 with TRBJ1-2; TRBD1 is a possible D gene (5 bases). The V gene's germline CDR1 is SQVTM and CDR2 ANQGSEA. This CDR3 is built from 12 residues. V lost 5 bases, J lost 4 bases, and 11 bases lay in between. The CDR3 loop reads CSVQGSIYGYTF. CDR3 nucleotides: TGCAGCGTTCAGGGCTCGATCTATGGCTACACCTTC.

The J gene is TRBJ2-2, the V gene TRBV7-3; D not certain. V gave up 2 bases and J gave up 2 bases, with 9 bases separating them. The CDR3 runs 15 residues. Germline lookup yields CDR1 SGHTA and CDR2 FQGTGA. The CDR3 here is CASSLGSGNTGELFF. CDR3 DNA: TGTGCCAGCAGCTTAGGTTCAGGAAACACCGGGGAGCTGTTTTTT.

The gene calls are TRBV4-2 and TRBJ2-1, with D perhaps matching TRBD1 (5 bases). Germline V lookup: CDR1 LGHNA, CDR2 YNFKEQ. V lost 0 bases, J lost 4 bases, and 10 bases lay in between. The CDR3 runs to 15 residues. The CDR3 loop reads CASSQDLGVYNEQFF. The CDR3 DNA sequence: TGTGCCAGCAGCCAAGACTTAGGGGTTTACAATGAGCAGTTCTTC.

The chain recombines TRBV10-3 with TRBJ1-6, with 9 bases fitting TRBD1. The V gene's germline CDR1 is ENHRY and CDR2 SYGVKD. V trimming: 6 bases; J trimming: 10 bases; junction bases outside the gene matches: 13. This CDR3 region has 16 residues. This CDR3 is CAISSGQGRNGSPLHF. CDR3 nucleotide sequence: TGTGCCATCAGCTCGGGACAGGGAAGAAACGGATCACCCCTCCACTTT.

The rearrangement uses TRBV6-4 and TRBJ2-7; a weak D match, TRBD1 (6 bases). V was clipped by 3 bases and J by 6 bases, with 12 bases between them. CDR3 length: 13 residues. Germline lookup yields CDR1 MRHNA and CDR2 SNTAGT. The CDR3 nucleotides read TGTGCCAGCAGTGAGGGCAGGGGTCGCGAGCAGTACTTC. Translating it yields CASSEGRGREQYF.

The chain uses TRBV6-6 and TRBJ1-3; D is unresolved. Germline V lookup: CDR1 MNHNY, CDR2 SVGAGI (reference sequence). This CDR3 region has 16 residues. V was trimmed by 0 bases and J by 2 bases, leaving 11 bases between them. The CDR3 reads CASSYSRSSTGNTIYF. The CDR3 region has the DNA TGTGCCAGCAGTTACTCGAGGAGTAGTACTGGAAACACCATATATTTT.